The entry below gives a single T cell receptor beta chain sequence along with its context. This specimen comes from a study of blood T cell repertoires in COVID-19. Study-wide context: Both acute and convalescent COVID-19 samples were obtained from the United States, Italy and Spain. T cells, B-cell-depleted T cells, or PBMCs provided the cDNA or gDNA that served as material.

Clones were read by immunoSEQ multiplex PCR, and TCRdb kept only the in-frame ones, dropping some. The table shows 310,000 or so clones, with more than 75% occurring only once. CDR3 size: 15 residues. V lost 4 bases and J lost 4; bases outside the gene matches: 10. Germline CDR1 and CDR2: LGHNA and YSLEER. V usage is TRBV4-3 and J usage is TRBJ2-7; 7 bases line up with TRBD1. This TCR was recovered from a man aged 65 to 79 with acute or convalescent COVID-19. The sequencing sample was made of peripheral blood. The CDR3 DNA reads as TGCGCCAGCAGCCGCACAAACGCAGGGGGATACGAGCAGTACTTC. It is translated as CASSRTNAGGYEQYF.